This TCR beta chain was identified during a study of T cell responses to AZD1222 COVID-19 vaccine. Regarding the study as a whole: The sample set comprised mostly white British donors with more females, and clonal diversity was possibly underestimated. Just five or six AZD1222 recipients were seropositive at baseline. Spike was spanned by vaccine-associated CD4 TCRs, with dominance at 160-218 and 743-854.

Assay used: immunoSEQ multiplex PCR; TCRdb lists only in-frame clones, some missing. The data contain about 160,000 clones, 85% to 95% of them singletons. Comments on this clone: Its specificity is not known.

CDR3 length equals 17 residues. V was cut by 1 base and J by 0 bases, with 13 bases left in between. The germline V gene encodes CDR1 LGHDT and CDR2 YNNKEL (reference sequence). V usage is TRBV3-1 (or the pseudogene TRBV3-2) and J usage is TRBJ1-3; no reliable D call. This TCR derives from an adult who received the AZD1222 COVID-19 vaccine. The sample in question was peripheral blood, obtained 28 days after the second AZD1222 dose. The CDR3 reads CASSQGLTYYSGNTIYF. CDR3 DNA sequence: TGTGCCAGCAGCCAAGGGTTGACATATTACTCTGGAAACACCATATATTTT.